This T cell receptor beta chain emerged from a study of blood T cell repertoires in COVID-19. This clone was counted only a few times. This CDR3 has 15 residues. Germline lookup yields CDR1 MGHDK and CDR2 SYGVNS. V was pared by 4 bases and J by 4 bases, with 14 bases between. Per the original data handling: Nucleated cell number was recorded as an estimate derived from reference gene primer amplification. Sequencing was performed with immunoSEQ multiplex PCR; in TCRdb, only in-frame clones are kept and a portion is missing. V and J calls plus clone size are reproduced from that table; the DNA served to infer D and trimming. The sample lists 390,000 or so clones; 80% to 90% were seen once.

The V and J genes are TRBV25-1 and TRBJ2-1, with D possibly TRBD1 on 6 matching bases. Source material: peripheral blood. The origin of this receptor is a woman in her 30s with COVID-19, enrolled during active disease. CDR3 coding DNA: TGTGCCAGCAGTGGGTCAGGACAGCCTTACAATGAGCAGTTCTTC. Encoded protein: CASSGSGQPYNEQFF.